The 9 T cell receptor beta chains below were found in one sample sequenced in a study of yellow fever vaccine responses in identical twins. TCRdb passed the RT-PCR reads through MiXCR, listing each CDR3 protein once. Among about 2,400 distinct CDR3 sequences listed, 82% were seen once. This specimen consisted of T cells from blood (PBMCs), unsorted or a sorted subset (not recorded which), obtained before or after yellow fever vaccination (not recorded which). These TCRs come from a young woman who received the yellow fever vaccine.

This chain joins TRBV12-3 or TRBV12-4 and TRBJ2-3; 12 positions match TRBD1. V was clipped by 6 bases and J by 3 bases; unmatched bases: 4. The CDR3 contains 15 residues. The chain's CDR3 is CASSPGQGATDTQYF. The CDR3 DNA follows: TGTGCCAGCAGCCCGGGACAGGGGGCAACAGATACGCAGTATTTT.

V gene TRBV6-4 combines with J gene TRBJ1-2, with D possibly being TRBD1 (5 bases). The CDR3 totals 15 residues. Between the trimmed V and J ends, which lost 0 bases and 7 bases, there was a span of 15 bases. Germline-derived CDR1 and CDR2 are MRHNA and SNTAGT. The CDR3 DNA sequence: TGTGCCAGCAGTGACTCGATGGGGGAGACTGGTGGCTACACCTTC. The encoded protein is CASSDSMGETGGYTF.

This chain's CDR3 is CASSPSGATYEQYV. DNA for the CDR3: TGCGCCAGCAGCCCTTCCGGGGCCACCTACGAGCAGTACGTC. The chain recombines TRBV5-1 with TRBJ2-7; possibly TRBD1 or TRBD2 for D (5 bases each). Between the trimmed V and J ends, which lost 4 bases and 2 bases, there was a span of 13 bases. CDR3 length equals 14 residues. Germline loops: CDR1 SGHRS, CDR2 YFSETQ.

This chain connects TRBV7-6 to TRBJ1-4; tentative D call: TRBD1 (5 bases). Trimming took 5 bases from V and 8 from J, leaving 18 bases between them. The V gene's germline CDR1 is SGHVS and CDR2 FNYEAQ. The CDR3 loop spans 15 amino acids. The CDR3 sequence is CASSRTGTPGEKLFF. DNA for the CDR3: TGTGCCAGCAGCCGAACCGGGACCCCTGGGGAAAAACTGTTTTTT.

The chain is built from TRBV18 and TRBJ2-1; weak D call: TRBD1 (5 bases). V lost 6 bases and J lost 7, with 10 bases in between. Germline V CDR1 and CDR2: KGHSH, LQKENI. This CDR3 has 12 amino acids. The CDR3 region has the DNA TGTGCCAGCTCGCTTCAGGGAAATGAGCAGTTCTTC. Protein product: CASSLQGNEQFF.

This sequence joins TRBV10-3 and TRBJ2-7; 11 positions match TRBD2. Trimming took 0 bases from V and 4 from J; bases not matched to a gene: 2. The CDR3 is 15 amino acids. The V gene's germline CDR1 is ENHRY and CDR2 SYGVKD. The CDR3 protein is CAISESTSGAYEQYF. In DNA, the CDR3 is TGTGCCATCAGTGAGTCGACTAGCGGGGCTTACGAGCAGTACTTC.

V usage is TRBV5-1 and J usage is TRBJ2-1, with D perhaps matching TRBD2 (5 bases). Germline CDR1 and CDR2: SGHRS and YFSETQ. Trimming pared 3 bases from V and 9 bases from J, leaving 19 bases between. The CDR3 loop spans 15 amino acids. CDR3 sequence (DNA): TGCGCCAGCAGCTCCGGATCTACGACGAGCGGTGAGCAGTTCTTC. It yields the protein CASSSGSTTSGEQFF.

The CDR3 reads CATSVLTGGPDTQYF. CDR3 coding DNA: TGTGCCACCAGTGTTCTTACGGGGGGGCCAGATACGCAGTATTTT. This chain uses TRBV24-1 with TRBJ2-3, with 8 nucleotides matching TRBD2. This CDR3 has 15 amino acids. Germline V gives CDR1 KGHDR, CDR2 SFDVKD. V dropped 5 bases and J dropped 4; count of bases not matched to a gene: 7.

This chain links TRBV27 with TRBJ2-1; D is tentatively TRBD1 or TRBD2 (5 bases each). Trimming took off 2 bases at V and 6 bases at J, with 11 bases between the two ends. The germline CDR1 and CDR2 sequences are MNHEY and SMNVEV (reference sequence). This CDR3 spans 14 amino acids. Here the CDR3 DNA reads TGTGCCAGCAGTTTACTGGGGGTAGGCAATGAGCAGTTCTTC. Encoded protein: CASSLLGVGNEQFF.